The present T cell receptor beta chain was sequenced within a study of blood T cell repertoires in COVID-19. The table came from immunoSEQ multiplex PCR; TCRdb's copy has only in-frame clones and leaves some out. The sample has about 300,000 clones; around 85% are singletons. This CDR3 has 12 amino acids. Germline CDR1 and CDR2: MDHEN and SYDVKM. The chain has TRBV28 and TRBJ1-5, with a possible D match to TRBD1 (5 bases). The TCR was taken from a human donor with COVID-19, enrolled during active disease. The donor label of this sample is uncertain. Input material: peripheral blood. The CDR3 loop reads CASRAVNQPQHF. The CDR3 DNA reads TGTGCGTCCAGGGCGGTCAATCAGCCCCAGCATTTT.